Below, 25 T cell receptor beta chains from the same sample are listed, as sequenced in a study of T cells after yellow fever vaccination. TCRdb reanalysed the 5' RACE reads using MiXCR and keeps one entry per CDR3 protein. The repertoire includes approximately 110,000 distinct CDR3 sequences, 7.4% of them detected once, and roughly 2.6% sits in the top ten. The specimen was CD4+ T cells sorted from PBMCs, collected roughly 10 days after the first yellow fever vaccination. The receptors come from a man aged 18 to 35 who received the YFV17D yellow fever vaccine.

V is TRBV7-2 and J is TRBJ1-4; D ambiguous. V lost 0 bases and J lost 8, with 13 bases in between. Per the germline V gene, CDR1 is SGHTA and CDR2 is FQGNSA. The length of the CDR3 is 15 residues. The CDR3 here is CASSLAGSPGEKLFF. In DNA, the CDR3 is TGTGCCAGCAGCTTAGCGGGGTCCCCGGGGGAAAAACTGTTTTTT.

This clonotype was recorded many times. The chain carries TRBV7-2 and TRBJ2-7; TRBD2 matches 10 bases. Germline V CDR1 and CDR2: SGHTA, FQGNSA. J gave up 6 bases and V 4 bases, and 9 bases lay outside the gene matches. The CDR3 runs 15 residues. The CDR3 protein is CASSSSGTSDFEQYV. The CDR3 DNA reads as TGTGCCAGCAGCTCTAGTGGGACTAGCGACTTCGAGCAGTACGTC.

This clonotype was seen only a few times. The chain carries TRBV20-1 and TRBJ2-4; 10 nucleotides match TRBD2. V dropped 3 bases and J dropped 1; count of bases not matched to a gene: 9. From germline, CDR1 is DFQATT and CDR2 SNEGSKA (reference sequence). This CDR3 is 17 amino acids long. The CDR3 nucleotides read TGCAGTGCTAGGACTAGCGGGTTCATCCTGGCCAAAAACATTCAGTACTTC. Protein product: CSARTSGFILAKNIQYF.

About this clonotype itself: A much larger clone sits a single nucleotide away, making a read error possible. The chain has TRBV6-2 or TRBV6-3 and TRBJ2-1; D is undetermined. This CDR3 spans 13 amino acids. Germline CDR1 reads MNHEY; CDR2 reads SVGEGT. CDR3 DNA sequence: TGTGCCAGCAGCACACGCTCCTACGATGAGCAGTTCTTC. This translates into CASSTRSYDEQFF.

This clonotype showed up many times. J is TRBJ1-5 and V is TRBV4-3; D possibly corresponds to TRBD1 (5 bases). The CDR3 length is 16 residues. Trimming cost V 0 bases and J 1 base, with 10 bases left between them. Germline CDR1 LGHNA, CDR2 YSLEER. The CDR3 spells CASSQEVGASNQPQHF. Written as DNA, the CDR3 is TGCGCCAGCAGCCAAGAAGTCGGGGCCAGCAATCAGCCCCAGCATTTT.

The sample holds many counts of this clonotype. The chain joins TRBV7-9 to TRBJ2-2, with a weak D call TRBD2 (6 bases). Germline CDR1 reads SEHNR; CDR2 reads FQNEAQ (reference sequence). Deletions cut 8 bases from V and 4 bases from J, with 20 bases between. This CDR3 has 16 residues. CDR3 loop: CASRGGTDYFTGELFF. CDR3 bases: TGTGCCAGCCGAGGAGGGACGGATTATTTCACCGGGGAGCTGTTTTTT.

There are many counts of this clonotype. This chain uses TRBV6-5 with TRBJ1-1; D is ambiguous. The CDR3 length is 12 residues. Germline V gene data show CDR1 as MNHEY and CDR2 as SVGAGI. Trimming pared 2 bases from V and 9 bases from J, leaving 10 bases between. CDR3 DNA sequence: TGTGCCAGCAGTTACCGGGCCGGACAAGCTTTCTTT. This sequence encodes CASSYRAGQAFF.

With regard to this clonotype: A much larger clone lies a single base off, so this may be a read error. This chain connects TRBV13 to TRBJ2-5; 10 positions agree with TRBD2. The CDR3 contains 16 residues. J was trimmed by 4 bases and V by 2 bases; bases with no gene match: 7. Germline V lookup: CDR1 PRHDT, CDR2 FYEKMQ (reference sequence). CDR3 sequence reads: CASSLWSSGGVETQYF. Written as DNA, the CDR3 is TGTGCCAGCAGCTTATGGTCTAGCGGGGGCGTAGAGACCCAGTACTTC.

At least ten counts were recorded for this clonotype. This chain connects TRBV9 to TRBJ2-1; 14 nucleotides line up with TRBD2. The CDR3 extends over 16 amino acids. The V segment lost 0 bases and the J segment 9 bases; nucleotides outside the gene matches: 5. Germline CDR1 is SGDLS and CDR2 is YYNGEE. CDR3 residues: CASSVGLAGGPAEQFF. The CDR3 region has the DNA TGTGCCAGCAGCGTAGGACTAGCGGGGGGGCCTGCTGAGCAGTTCTTC.

This chain uses TRBV5-1 with TRBJ1-4, with D unresolved. V was cut by 3 bases and J by 0 bases, with 6 bases left in between. Germline V gives CDR1 SGHRS, CDR2 YFSETQ. The CDR3 covers 14 residues. The CDR3 region is CASSSGTTNEKLFF. CDR3 DNA: TGCGCCAGCAGCTCCGGGACAACTAATGAAAAACTGTTTTTT.

The sample holds many counts of this clonotype. The chain carries TRBV5-1 and TRBJ2-5; D is ambiguous. There are 15 residues in the CDR3. The germline V gene has CDR1 SGHRS and CDR2 YFSETQ. Trimming shortened V by 1 base and J by 6 bases, and 16 bases separated the two germline ends. CDR3 in amino acids: CASSLRPSYPQTQYF. The CDR3 region has the DNA TGCGCCAGCAGCTTGAGACCCTCCTATCCCCAGACCCAGTACTTC.

The V call is TRBV10-2, the J call TRBJ2-7; D is undetermined. V was shortened by 6 bases and J by 7 bases, with 13 bases between the two germline ends. In germline, CDR1 is WSHSY, CDR2 SAAADI. The CDR3 spans 12 residues. CDR3 region: CASSRTCGEQYF. CDR3 DNA: TGCGCCAGCAGCAGGACGTGCGGTGAGCAGTACTTC.

The chain carries TRBV11-2 and TRBJ1-1; D ambiguous. Trimming pared 5 bases from V and 3 bases from J, leaving 16 bases between. Germline CDR1 reads SGHAT; CDR2 reads FQNNGV. The CDR3 spans 15 residues. The chain's CDR3 is CASSGRLGRDTEAFF. The CDR3 DNA reads TGTGCCAGCAGCGGAAGACTTGGAAGGGACACTGAAGCTTTCTTT.

This clonotype was seen at least ten times. The rearrangement links TRBV5-4 to TRBJ2-3, with D perhaps given as TRBD1 or TRBD2 (6 bases each). V was cut by 6 bases and J by 1 base, with 18 bases left in between. Germline values: CDR1 SGHNT, CDR2 YYREEE (reference sequence). The CDR3 is made up of 16 amino acids. The CDR3 protein is CASIPGAGGGTDTQYF. For the CDR3, the DNA is TGTGCCAGCATCCCGGGGGCAGGAGGGGGCACAGATACGCAGTATTTT.

Ten or more counts support this clonotype. The junction departs from the called germline gene at one end, perhaps through a read error. The chain links TRBV20-1 to TRBJ2-3; the D call may be TRBD1 or TRBD2 (5 bases each). CDR1 and CDR2 (germline): DFQATT, SNEGSKA (reference sequence). This CDR3 is built from 14 residues. The CDR3 protein is CSARGAWVPDTQYF. CDR3 in DNA: TGCAGTGCAAGAGGGGCTTGGGTTCCAGATACGCAGTATTTT.

This clonotype was counted many times. The DNA for the CDR3 is TGCGCCAGCAGCTTGCTCCCAATGAACACTGAAGCTTTCTTT. This codes for CASSLLPMNTEAFF. This rearrangement joins TRBV5-1 to TRBJ1-1; D not resolved. This CDR3 contains 14 residues. The V end was cut by 1 base, the J end by 0 bases, with 7 bases between. The germline V gene has CDR1 SGHRS and CDR2 YFSETQ.

The chain employs TRBV23-1 and TRBJ2-2, with D uncertain. TRBV23-1 is assigned to the ORF class and has an uncertain function. The V end was cut by 5 bases, the J end by 6 bases, with 7 bases between. CDR3 length: 12 residues. CDR3 protein: CASSTRAGELFF. The CDR3, as DNA: TGCGCCAGCAGTACGAGAGCCGGGGAGCTGTTTTTT.

Ten or more counts support this clonotype. This chain joins TRBV6-2 or TRBV6-3 and TRBJ2-5; D is uncertain. Germline V lookup: CDR1 MNHEY, CDR2 SVGEGT. There are 13 residues in the CDR3. V was pared by 6 bases and J by 0 bases, with 8 bases between. The CDR3 DNA follows: TGTGCCAGCAGAACCAGGTACCAAGAGACCCAGTACTTC. Protein sequence: CASRTRYQETQYF.

This clonotype has a count of ten or more. The chain uses TRBV12-3 or TRBV12-4 and TRBJ1-1; possible D gene TRBD1, 5 bases. This CDR3 comprises 13 residues. The V and J ends lost 3 bases and 4 bases respectively, with 9 bases between them. The CDR3 here is CASSLSGGTEAFF. The CDR3 DNA is TGTGCCAGCAGTTTGTCGGGGGGCACTGAAGCTTTCTTT.

This clonotype was counted at least ten times. The genes are TRBV4-1 and TRBJ2-1; TRBD2 matches 7 bases. This CDR3 has 19 residues. Germline trimming cut 0 bases from V and 7 bases from J; bases unmatched to any gene: 18. The V gene's germline CDR1 is MGHRA and CDR2 YSYEKL. Here the CDR3 DNA reads TGCGCCAGCAGCCAAGATTCGGGAGAAAGACTAGCCGGGGGTAATGAGCAGTTCTTC. This sequence encodes CASSQDSGERLAGGNEQFF.

Many counts were recorded for this clonotype. The DNA of the CDR3 is TGCAGCGCTCGCCACTACGCGGGAACGAATGAGCAGTTCTTC. Translation: CSARHYAGTNEQFF. V gene TRBV29-1 combines with J gene TRBJ2-1; possibly TRBD2 for D (6 bases). The CDR3 contains 14 residues. With 7 bases removed from V and 7 bases from J, the gap between germline ends came to 20 bases. Germline-derived CDR1 and CDR2 are SQVTM and ANQGSEA.

In this sample, this clonotype turned up many times. The gene calls are TRBV4-2 and TRBJ1-2; D not certain. Germline V lookup: CDR1 LGHNA, CDR2 YNFKEQ. The CDR3 has 15 amino acids. The V gene lost 0 bases and the J gene lost 8 bases, with 16 bases spanning the gap. This chain's CDR3 is CASSQESPIDSGYTF. CDR3 coding DNA: TGTGCCAGCAGCCAAGAGTCCCCGATTGACTCCGGCTACACCTTC.

This clonotype was found many times. The chain carries TRBV5-1 and TRBJ2-3; TRBD2 is a possible D gene (5 bases). This CDR3 is built from 14 residues. Germline values: CDR1 SGHRS, CDR2 YFSETQ. The ends were cut back, 4 bases at V and 3 bases at J, with 12 bases in the middle. DNA for the CDR3: TGCGCCAGCAGCCCCGGGGAGCGGACAGATACGCAGTATTTT. Amino acids: CASSPGERTDTQYF.

In this sample, this clonotype turned up many times. CDR3 residues: CASSGRQVSNQPQHF. The CDR3 nucleotides read TGTGCCAGCAGTGGAAGGCAGGTTAGCAATCAGCCCCAGCATTTT. The chain combines TRBV6-1 with TRBJ1-5; D gene ambiguous. Trimming left V 4 bases short and J 0 bases short, with 10 bases between. This CDR3 contains 15 residues. Germline CDR1 and CDR2: MNHNS and SASEGT.

This clonotype was detected ten times or more. The gene calls are TRBV18 and TRBJ2-7, with no clear D. Germline V gene data show CDR1 as KGHSH and CDR2 as LQKENI. The CDR3 totals 14 residues. V shed 2 bases and J shed 0 bases, with 8 bases lying between them. The CDR3 bases are TGTGCCAGCTCACCAAACCCTAGCTCCTACGAGCAGTACGTC. Translated: CASSPNPSSYEQYV.